This TCR beta chain emerged from a study of blood T cells in healthy people across ages. The use of a sample-barcoded 5' primer and a J-beta primer mix characterized a second PCR of 7 to 11 cycles. TCRdb independently ran MiXCR on the 5' RACE reads; one entry per CDR3 protein. Here the sample spans approximately 880,000 distinct CDR3 sequences, roughly 50% being singletons. Per the germline V gene, CDR1 is SGHDT and CDR2 is YYEEEE. This CDR3 region has 15 residues. Sequencing was performed on blood. V is TRBV5-6 and J is TRBJ2-1, with D perhaps given as TRBD1 or TRBD2 (5 bases each). Gene TRBJ2-7 matches the end of the DNA better, so the J call may be wrong. This sequence was found in a man aged 25-40 years in good health. The CDR3 loop is CASSSGQGTYNEQYF. CDR3 in DNA: TGTGCCAGCAGCTCAGGACAAGGGACCTACAATGAGCAGTACTTC.